Below, one TCR beta chain is given with its context. The antigen remains unidentified. The CDR3 consists of 14 residues. The V gene lost 5 bases and the J gene lost 8 bases, with 18 bases spanning the gap. Germline CDR1 reads MNHEY; CDR2 reads SVGEGT. Profiled with immunoSEQ multiplex PCR; TCRdb holds only in-frame clones, not every one. The repertoire includes about 150,000 clones, about 91% of them detected once, and 2% to 2.5% sits in the top ten. The sample belongs to a study of T cell responses to AZD1222 COVID-19 vaccine. Study overall: Pooled samples include second doses given at about 4 or 12 weeks.

Broader study findings: Among spike-specific TCRs, nearly half reportedly target unmutated variant regions.

The chain joins TRBV6-2 or TRBV6-3 to TRBJ1-2; D remains unclear. The clonotype comes from an adult in good health. The sequenced sample was peripheral blood, obtained on day 0 of AZD1222 vaccination. The CDR3 coding sequence is TGTGCCAGCAGTGATATCCCTCGGAATGGGGGCTACACCTTC. Amino acids: CASSDIPRNGGYTF.